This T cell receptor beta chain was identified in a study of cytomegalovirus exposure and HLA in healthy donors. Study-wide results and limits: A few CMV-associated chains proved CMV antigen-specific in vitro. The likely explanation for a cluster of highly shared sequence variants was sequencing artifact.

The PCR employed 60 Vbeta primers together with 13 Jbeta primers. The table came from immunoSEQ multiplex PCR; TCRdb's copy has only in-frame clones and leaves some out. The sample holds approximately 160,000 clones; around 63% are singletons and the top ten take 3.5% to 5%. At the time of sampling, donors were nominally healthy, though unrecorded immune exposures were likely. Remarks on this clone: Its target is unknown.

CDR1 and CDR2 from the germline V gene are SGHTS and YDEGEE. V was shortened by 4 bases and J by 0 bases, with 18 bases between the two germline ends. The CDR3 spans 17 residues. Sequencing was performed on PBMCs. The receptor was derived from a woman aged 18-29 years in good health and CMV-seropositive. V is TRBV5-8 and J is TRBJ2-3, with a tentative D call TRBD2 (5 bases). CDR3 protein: CASSAPWESASTDTQYF. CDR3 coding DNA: TGTGCCAGCAGCGCCCCTTGGGAGAGCGCTAGCACAGATACGCAGTATTTT.